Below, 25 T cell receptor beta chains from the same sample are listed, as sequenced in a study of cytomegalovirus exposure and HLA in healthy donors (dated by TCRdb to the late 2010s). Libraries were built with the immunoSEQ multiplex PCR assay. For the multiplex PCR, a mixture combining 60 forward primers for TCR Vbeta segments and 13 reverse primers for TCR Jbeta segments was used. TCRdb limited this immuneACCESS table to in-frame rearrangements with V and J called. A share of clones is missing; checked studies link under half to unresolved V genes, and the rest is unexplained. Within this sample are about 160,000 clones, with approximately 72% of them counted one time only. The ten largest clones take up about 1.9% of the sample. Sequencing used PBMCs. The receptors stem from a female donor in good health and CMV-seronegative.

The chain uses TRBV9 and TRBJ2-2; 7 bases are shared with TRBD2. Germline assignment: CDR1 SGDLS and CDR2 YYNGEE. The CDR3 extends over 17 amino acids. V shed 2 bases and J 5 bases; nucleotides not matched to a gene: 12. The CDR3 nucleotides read TGTGCCAGCAGCGTGGCCTGGGGCGGGAGAGGTACCGGGGAGCTGTTTTTT. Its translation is CASSVAWGGRGTGELFF. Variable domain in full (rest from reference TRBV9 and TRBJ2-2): DSGVTQTPKHLITATGQRVTLRCSPRSGDLSVYWYQQSLDQGLQFLIQYYNGEERAKGNILERFSAQQFPDLHSELNLSSLELGDSALYFCASSVAWGGRGTGELFFGEGSRLTVL.

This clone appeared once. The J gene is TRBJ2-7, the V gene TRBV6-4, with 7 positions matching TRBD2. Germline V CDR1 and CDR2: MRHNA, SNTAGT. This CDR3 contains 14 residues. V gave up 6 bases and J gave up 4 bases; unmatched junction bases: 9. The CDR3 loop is CASSPTGGCYEQYF. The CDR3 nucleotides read TGTGCCAGCAGCCCCACGGGGGGTTGTTACGAGCAGTACTTC.

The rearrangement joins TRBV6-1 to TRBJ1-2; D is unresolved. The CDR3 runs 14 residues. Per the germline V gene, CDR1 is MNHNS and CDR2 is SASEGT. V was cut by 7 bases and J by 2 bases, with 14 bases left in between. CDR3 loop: CASTLIPTNYGYTF. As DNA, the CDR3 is TGTGCCAGCACCCTGATCCCGACAAACTATGGCTACACCTTC.

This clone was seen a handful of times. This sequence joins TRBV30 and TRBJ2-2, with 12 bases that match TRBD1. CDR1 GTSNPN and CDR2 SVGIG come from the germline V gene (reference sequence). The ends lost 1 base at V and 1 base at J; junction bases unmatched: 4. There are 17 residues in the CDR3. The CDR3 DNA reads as TGTGCCTGGAGTGCCTGGGACAGGGGGCGGAACACCGGGGAGCTGTTTTTT. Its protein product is CAWSAWDRGRNTGELFF.

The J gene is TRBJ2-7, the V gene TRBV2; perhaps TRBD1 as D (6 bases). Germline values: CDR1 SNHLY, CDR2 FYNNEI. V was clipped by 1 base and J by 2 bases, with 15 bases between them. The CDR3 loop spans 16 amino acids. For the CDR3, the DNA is TGTGCCAGCAGTGAAGGACAGGCGATCTTAGCCTACGAGCAGTACTTC. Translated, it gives CASSEGQAILAYEQYF.

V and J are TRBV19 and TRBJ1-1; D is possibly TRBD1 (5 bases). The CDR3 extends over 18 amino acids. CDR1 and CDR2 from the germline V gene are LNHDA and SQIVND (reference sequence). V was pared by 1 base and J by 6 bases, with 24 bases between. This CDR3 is CASSIVPGRQSPRAEAFF. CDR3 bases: TGTGCCAGTAGTATAGTCCCAGGGAGGCAGTCTCCGAGGGCTGAAGCTTTCTTT.

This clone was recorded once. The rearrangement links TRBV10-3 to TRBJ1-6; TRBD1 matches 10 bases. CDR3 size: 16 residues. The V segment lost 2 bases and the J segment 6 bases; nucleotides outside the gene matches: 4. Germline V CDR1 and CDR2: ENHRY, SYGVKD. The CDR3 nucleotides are TGTGCCATCAGTGAGCTCAGGACAGGGGGTAATTCACCCCTCCACTTT. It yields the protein CAISELRTGGNSPLHF.

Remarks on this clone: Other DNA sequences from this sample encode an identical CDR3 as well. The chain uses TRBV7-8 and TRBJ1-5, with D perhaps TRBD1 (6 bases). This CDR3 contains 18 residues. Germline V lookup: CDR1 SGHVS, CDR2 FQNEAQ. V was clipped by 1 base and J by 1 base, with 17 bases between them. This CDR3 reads CASSLGPIGGLSNQPQHF. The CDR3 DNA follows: TGTGCCAGCAGCTTAGGTCCCATCGGGGGGCTCAGCAATCAGCCCCAGCATTTT.

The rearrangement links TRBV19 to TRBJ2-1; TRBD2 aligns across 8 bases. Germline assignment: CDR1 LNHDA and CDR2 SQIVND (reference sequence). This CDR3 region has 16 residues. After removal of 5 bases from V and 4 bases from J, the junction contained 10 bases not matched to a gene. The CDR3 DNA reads TGTGCCAGTAGTGGTCAATTTGCGGGGGGTTACAATGAGCAGTTCTTC. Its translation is CASSGQFAGGYNEQFF.

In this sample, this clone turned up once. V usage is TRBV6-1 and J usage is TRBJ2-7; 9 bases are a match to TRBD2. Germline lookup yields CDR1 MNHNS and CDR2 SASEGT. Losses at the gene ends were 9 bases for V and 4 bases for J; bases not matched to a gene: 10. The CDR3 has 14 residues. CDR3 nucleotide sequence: TGTGCCAGTAGAGAGGGACTAGCAGGGTACGAGCAGTACTTC. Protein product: CASREGLAGYEQYF.

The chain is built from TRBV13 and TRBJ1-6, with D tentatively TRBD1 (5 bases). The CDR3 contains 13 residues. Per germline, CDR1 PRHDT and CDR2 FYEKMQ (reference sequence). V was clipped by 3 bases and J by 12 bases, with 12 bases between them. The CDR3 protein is CASSFAGQEPLHF. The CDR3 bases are TGTGCCAGCAGCTTCGCAGGGCAGGAACCCCTCCACTTT.

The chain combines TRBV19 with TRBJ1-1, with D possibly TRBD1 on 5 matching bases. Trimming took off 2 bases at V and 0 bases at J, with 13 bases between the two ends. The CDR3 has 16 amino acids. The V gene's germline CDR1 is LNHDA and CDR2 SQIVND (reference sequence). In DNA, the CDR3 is TGTGCCAGTAGTATAAGGTGGGGCGCTATGAACACTGAAGCTTTCTTT. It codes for CASSIRWGAMNTEAFF.

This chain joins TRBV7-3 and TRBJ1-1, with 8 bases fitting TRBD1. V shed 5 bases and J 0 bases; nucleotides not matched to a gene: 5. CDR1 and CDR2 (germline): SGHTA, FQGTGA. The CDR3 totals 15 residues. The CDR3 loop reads CASSLGQGLNTEAFF. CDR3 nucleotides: TGTGCCAGCAGCCTTGGACAGGGCTTGAACACTGAAGCTTTCTTT.

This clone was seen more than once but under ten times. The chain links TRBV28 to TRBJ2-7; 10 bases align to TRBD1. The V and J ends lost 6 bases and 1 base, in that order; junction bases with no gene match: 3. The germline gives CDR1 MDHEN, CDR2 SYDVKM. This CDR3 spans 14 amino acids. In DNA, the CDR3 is TGTGCCAGCAGGGGGGACAGGGGTTCCTACGAGCAGTACTTC. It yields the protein CASRGDRGSYEQYF.

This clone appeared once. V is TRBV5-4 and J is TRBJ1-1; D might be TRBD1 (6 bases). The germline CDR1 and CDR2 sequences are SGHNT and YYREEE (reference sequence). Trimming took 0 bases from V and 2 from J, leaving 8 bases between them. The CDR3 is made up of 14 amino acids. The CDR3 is CASSLVGANTEAFF. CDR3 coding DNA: TGTGCCAGCAGCTTGGTGGGGGCAAACACTGAAGCTTTCTTT.

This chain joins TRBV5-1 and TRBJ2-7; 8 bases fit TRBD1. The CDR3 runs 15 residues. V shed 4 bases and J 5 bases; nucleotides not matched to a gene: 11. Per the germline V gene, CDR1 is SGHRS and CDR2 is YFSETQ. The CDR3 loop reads CASSRWTGSSDEQYF. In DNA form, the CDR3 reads TGCGCCAGCAGCCGCTGGACAGGGTCGTCGGACGAGCAGTACTTC.

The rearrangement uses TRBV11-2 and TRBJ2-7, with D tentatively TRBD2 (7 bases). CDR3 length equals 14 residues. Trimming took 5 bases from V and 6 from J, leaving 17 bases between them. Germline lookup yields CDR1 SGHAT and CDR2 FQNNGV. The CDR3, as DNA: TGTGCCAGCAGCCAGGGTCGGGGGGCTTTCGAGCAGTACTTC. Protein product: CASSQGRGAFEQYF.

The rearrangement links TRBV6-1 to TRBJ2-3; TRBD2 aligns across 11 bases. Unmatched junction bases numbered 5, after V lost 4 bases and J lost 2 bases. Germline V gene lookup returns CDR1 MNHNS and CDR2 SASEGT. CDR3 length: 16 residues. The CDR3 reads CASSGLLAGVTDTQYF. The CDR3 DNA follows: TGTGCCAGCAGTGGATTACTAGCGGGGGTCACAGATACGCAGTATTTT.

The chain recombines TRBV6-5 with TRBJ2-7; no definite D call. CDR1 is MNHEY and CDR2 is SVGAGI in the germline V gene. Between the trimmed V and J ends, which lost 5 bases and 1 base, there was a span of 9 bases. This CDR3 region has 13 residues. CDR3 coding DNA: TGTGCCAGCAGTAGATCTAGATCCTACGAGCAGTACTTC. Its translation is CASSRSRSYEQYF.

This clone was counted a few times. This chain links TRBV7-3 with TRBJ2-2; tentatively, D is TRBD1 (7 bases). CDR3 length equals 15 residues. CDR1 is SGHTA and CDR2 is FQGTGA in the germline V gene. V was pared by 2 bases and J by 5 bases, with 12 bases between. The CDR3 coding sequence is TGTGCCAGCAGCTTAGAGACAGGGAGGACCGGGGAGCTGTTTTTT. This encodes CASSLETGRTGELFF.

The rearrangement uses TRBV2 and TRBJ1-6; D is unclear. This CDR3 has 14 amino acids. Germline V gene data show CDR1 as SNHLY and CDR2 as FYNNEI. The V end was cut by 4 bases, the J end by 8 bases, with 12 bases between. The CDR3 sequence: CASSATLPDSPLHF. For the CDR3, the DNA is TGTGCCAGCAGTGCGACACTGCCGGATTCACCCCTCCACTTT.

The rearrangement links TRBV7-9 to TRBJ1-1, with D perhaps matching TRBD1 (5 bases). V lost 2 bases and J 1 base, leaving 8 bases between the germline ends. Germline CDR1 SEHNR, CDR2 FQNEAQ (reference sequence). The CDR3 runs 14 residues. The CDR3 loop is CASSLSGGNTEAFF. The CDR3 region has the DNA TGTGCCAGCAGCTTAAGCGGGGGGAACACTGAAGCTTTCTTT.

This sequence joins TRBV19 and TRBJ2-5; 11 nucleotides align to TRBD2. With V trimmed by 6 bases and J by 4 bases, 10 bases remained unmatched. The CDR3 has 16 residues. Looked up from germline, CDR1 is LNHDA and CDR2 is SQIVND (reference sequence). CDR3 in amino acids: CASSALAGETGETQYF. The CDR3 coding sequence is TGTGCCAGTAGCGCACTAGCGGGAGAAACGGGAGAGACCCAGTACTTC.

The CDR3 region is CASSLVSGGAGETQYF. CDR3 nucleotides: TGTGCCAGCAGCTTAGTAAGCGGGGGGGCAGGAGAGACCCAGTACTTC. The V and J genes are TRBV11-3 and TRBJ2-5, with TRBD2 matching over 10 bases. The CDR3 loop spans 16 amino acids. Germline V gives CDR1 SGHNT, CDR2 YENEEA. J lost 4 bases, V lost 1 base, and 6 bases had no gene match.

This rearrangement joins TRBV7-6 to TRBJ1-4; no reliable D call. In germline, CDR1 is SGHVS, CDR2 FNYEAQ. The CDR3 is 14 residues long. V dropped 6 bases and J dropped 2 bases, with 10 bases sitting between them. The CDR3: CASSSRATNEKLFF. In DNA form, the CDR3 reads TGTGCCAGCAGTTCAAGAGCGACTAATGAAAAACTGTTTTTT.